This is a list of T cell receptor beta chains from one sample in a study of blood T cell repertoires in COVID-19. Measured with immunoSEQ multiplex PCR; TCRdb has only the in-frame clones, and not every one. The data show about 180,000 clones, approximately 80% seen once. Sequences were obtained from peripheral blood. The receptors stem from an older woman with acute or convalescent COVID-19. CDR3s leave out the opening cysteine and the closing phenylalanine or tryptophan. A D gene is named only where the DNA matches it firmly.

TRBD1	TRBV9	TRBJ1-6	ASSVGQGEGGSPLH
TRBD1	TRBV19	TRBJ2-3	ASRGRGRADTQY
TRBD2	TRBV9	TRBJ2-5	ASSGRTRAGGPETQY
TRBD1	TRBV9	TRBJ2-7	ASSPRTGRTYEQY
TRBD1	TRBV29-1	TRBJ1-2	SVPWGDRGGYT
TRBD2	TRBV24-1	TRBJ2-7	ATRGLAGGGRVEQY
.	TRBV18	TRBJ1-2	ASTRDTGTNGYT
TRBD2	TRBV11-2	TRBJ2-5	ASSLGLAQETQY
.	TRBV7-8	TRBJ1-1	ASSKGLNTEAF
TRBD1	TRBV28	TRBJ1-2	ASSVRGTGGVGYT
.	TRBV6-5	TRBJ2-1	ASSYGKTRLVEQF
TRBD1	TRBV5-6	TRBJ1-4	ASSLENRGPYEKLF
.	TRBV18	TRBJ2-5	ASSPNLRQGGGQETQY
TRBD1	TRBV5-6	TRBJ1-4	ASSRDRVEKLF
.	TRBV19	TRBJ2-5	ASSIGKEPMTQY
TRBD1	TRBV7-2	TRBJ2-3	ASTWDRGDTQY
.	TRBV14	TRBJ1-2	ASSPQGLVYGYT
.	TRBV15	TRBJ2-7	ATSRGLDRSYEQY
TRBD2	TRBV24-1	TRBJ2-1	ATTGTKEHNEQF
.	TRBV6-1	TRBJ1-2	ASSELPAGGGNYGYT
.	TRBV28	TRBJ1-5	ATRTGGARDQPQH
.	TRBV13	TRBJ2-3	ASSTGGVGTDTQY
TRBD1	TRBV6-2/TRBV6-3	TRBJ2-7	ASSPWGTGSYEQY
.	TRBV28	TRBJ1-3	ASSTDPRNTIY
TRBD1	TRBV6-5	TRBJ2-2	ASSPRTGAGELF
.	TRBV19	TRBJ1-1	ASSTQGTEAF
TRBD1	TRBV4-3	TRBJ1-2	ASSQYRGNYGYT
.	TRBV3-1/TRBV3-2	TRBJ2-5	ASSQELLGVKETQY
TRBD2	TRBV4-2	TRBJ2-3	ASSLRSGLADQSSSTDTQY
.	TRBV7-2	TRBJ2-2	ASSQYRSGELF
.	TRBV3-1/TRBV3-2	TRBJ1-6	ASSQDRGPSSYNSPLH
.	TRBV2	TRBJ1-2	ASSEGQAGRLGYT
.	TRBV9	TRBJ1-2	ASSPQRGLDYGYT
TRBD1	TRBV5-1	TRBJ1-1	ASSLTGGNTEAF
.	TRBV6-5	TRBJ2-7	ASIGDSYEQY
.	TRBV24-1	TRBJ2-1	ATSDSGLRSYNEQF
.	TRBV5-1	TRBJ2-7	ASSFPLPFH
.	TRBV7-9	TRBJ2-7	ASSTHQGSYSYEQY
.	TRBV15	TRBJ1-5	ATSRVRAGNQPQH
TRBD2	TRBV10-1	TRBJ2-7	ASGGQVAGGIYEQY
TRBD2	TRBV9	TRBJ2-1	ASSVDSGGYNEQF
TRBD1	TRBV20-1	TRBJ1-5	SASTGVRNQPQH
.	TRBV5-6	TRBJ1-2	ASSDRTNYGYT
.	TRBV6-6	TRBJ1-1	ASSSSDSMNTEAF
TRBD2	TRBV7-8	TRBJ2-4	ASSLLRERGLAKNIQY
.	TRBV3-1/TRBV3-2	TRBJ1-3	ASSSRTAGNTIY
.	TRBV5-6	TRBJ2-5	ASSRWAGNQETQY
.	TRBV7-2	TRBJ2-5	ASSPLGGSQETQY
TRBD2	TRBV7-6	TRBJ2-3	ASSVPLASGVRTDTQY
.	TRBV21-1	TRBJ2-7	ASSGTGRQHEQY
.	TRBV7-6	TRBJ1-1	ASSVAGRTEAF
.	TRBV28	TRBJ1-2	ASSLYLGLNYGYT
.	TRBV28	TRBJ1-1	ATIDRRGGATEAF